Below, 27 T cell receptor beta chains from the same sample are listed, as sequenced in a study of CD8+ T cells in alopecia areata. Following extraction, RNA underwent reverse transcription to cDNA, which served as the sequencing template. Assay used: immunoSEQ multiplex PCR; TCRdb lists only in-frame clones, some missing. The table has 120,000 or so clones, 30% to 40% seen once. The sample was CD4+ T cells sorted from blood. Receptor source: a human donor with alopecia areata.

This chain joins TRBV7-2 and TRBJ1-2; D might be TRBD1 (6 bases). Trimming left V 5 bases short and J 6 bases short, with 16 bases between. The germline CDR1 and CDR2 sequences are SGHTA and FQGNSA. The CDR3 is made up of 14 amino acids. The CDR3 DNA reads TGTGCCAGCAGCCGATGGGCAGGGGTTGATGGCTACACCTTC. Its translation is CASSRWAGVDGYTF. Full variable domain (missing parts from reference TRBV7-2 and TRBJ1-2): GAGVSQSPSNKVTEKGKDVELRCDPISGHTALYWYRQSLGQGLEFLIYFQGNSAPDKSGLPSDRFSAERTGGSVSTLTIQRTQQEDSAVYLCASSRWAGVDGYTFGSGTRLTVV.

The chain employs TRBV5-4 and TRBJ2-7; D perhaps matches TRBD2 (6 bases). V lost 2 bases to trimming and J lost 6 bases, with 9 bases between them. Per germline, CDR1 SGHNT and CDR2 YYREEE (reference sequence). The CDR3 runs to 12 residues. The CDR3 loop is CASSFAGSEQYF. CDR3 sequence (DNA): TGTGCCAGCAGCTTCGCGGGGTCCGAGCAGTACTTC.

This clone was counted a few times. The gene calls are TRBV29-1 and TRBJ1-2; no clear D gene. The ends were cut back, 6 bases at V and 3 bases at J, with 11 bases in the middle. This CDR3 contains 12 residues. CDR1 is SQVTM and CDR2 is ANQGSEA in the germline V gene. CDR3 amino acids: CSVQAQDYGYTF. In nucleotides, the CDR3 is TGCAGCGTCCAAGCCCAGGACTATGGCTACACCTTC.

This chain connects TRBV29-1 to TRBJ2-7; a weak D match, TRBD1 (6 bases). The CDR3 contains 12 residues. V gave up 4 bases and J gave up 6 bases, with 13 bases separating them. CDR1 is SQVTM and CDR2 is ANQGSEA in the germline V gene. Here the CDR3 DNA reads TGCAGCGTTGGCTGGGGCAGGGGCGAGCAGTACTTC. This sequence encodes CSVGWGRGEQYF.

The chain employs TRBV4-3 and TRBJ1-2; 7 bases are a match to TRBD1. The CDR3 covers 14 residues. The germline V gene encodes CDR1 LGHNA and CDR2 YSLEER. The V and J ends lost 6 bases and 0 bases, in that order; junction bases with no gene match: 4. The CDR3: CASRPGQANYGYTF. The CDR3 DNA reads as TGCGCCAGCAGACCCGGACAGGCTAACTATGGCTACACCTTC.

The gene calls are TRBV19 and TRBJ1-5; the D gene is possibly TRBD1 (5 bases). V lost 3 bases and J lost 7, with 19 bases in between. There are 16 residues in the CDR3. Germline loops: CDR1 LNHDA, CDR2 SQIVND (reference sequence). The CDR3 nucleotides are TGTGCCAGTAGTATCGGGACGGGGTGGGGGTACCAGCCCCAGCATTTT. Amino acids: CASSIGTGWGYQPQHF.

This clone was observed a few times. The chain has TRBV29-1 and TRBJ2-7; perhaps TRBD1 as D (5 bases). This CDR3 is 13 amino acids long. Looked up from germline, CDR1 is SQVTM and CDR2 is ANQGSEA. V was clipped by 4 bases and J by 7 bases, with 17 bases between them. The CDR3: CSVGQGSMREQYF. For the CDR3, the DNA is TGCAGCGTTGGGCAGGGCTCTATGAGGGAGCAGTACTTC.

This clone was seen a few times. The chain employs TRBV29-1 and TRBJ2-7, with a possible D match to TRBD1 (6 bases). Per the germline V gene, CDR1 is SQVTM and CDR2 is ANQGSEA. With 2 bases removed from V and 5 bases from J, the gap between germline ends came to 10 bases. The length of the CDR3 is 12 residues. The CDR3 loop is CSVERDNHEQYF. CDR3 nucleotide sequence: TGCAGCGTTGAACGGGACAACCACGAGCAGTACTTC.

This clone occurred a few times. The rearrangement uses TRBV2 and TRBJ2-5; D is unresolved. This CDR3 has 12 amino acids. Germline assignment: CDR1 SNHLY and CDR2 FYNNEI. Trimming took 2 bases from V and 4 from J, leaving 5 bases between them. CDR3 region: CASSEWGETQYF. CDR3 DNA sequence: TGTGCCAGCAGTGAATGGGGAGAGACCCAGTACTTC.

The chain uses TRBV5-1 and TRBJ2-1; 11 bases match TRBD2. V trimming: 3 bases; J trimming: 9 bases; junction bases outside the gene matches: 14. This CDR3 spans 17 amino acids. Looked up from germline, CDR1 is SGHRS and CDR2 is YFSETQ. The DNA of the CDR3 is TGCGCCAGCAGCTCCGATCCGACTAGCGGGAAAGTTGGTGAGCAGTTCTTC. This translates into CASSSDPTSGKVGEQFF.

In its sample, this clone was seen a few times. The V call is TRBV11-2, the J call TRBJ2-2, with D possibly TRBD2 on 5 matching bases. Germline V CDR1 and CDR2: SGHAT, FQNNGV. Trimming shortened V by 2 bases and J by 6 bases, and 10 bases separated the two germline ends. CDR3 size: 14 residues. The CDR3 loop reads CASSLSGLSGELFF. CDR3 DNA: TGTGCCAGCAGCTTATCCGGACTGTCCGGGGAGCTGTTTTTT.

The rearrangement links TRBV27 to TRBJ1-5; TRBD1 might be the D (6 bases). Germline V gene data show CDR1 as MNHEY and CDR2 as SMNVEV (reference sequence). V shed 3 bases and J shed 3 bases, with 9 bases lying between them. The CDR3 consists of 14 residues. In DNA, the CDR3 is TGTGCCAGCAGTTTCAGGGGATTCAATCAGCCCCAGCATTTT. It specifies CASSFRGFNQPQHF.

The gene calls are TRBV20-1 and TRBJ2-7, with D hard to call. V was shortened by 5 bases and J by 6 bases, with 8 bases between the two germline ends. The CDR3 spans 10 residues. CDR1 is DFQATT and CDR2 is SNEGSKA in the germline V gene (reference sequence). CDR3 sequence: CSAGLGEQYF. The CDR3 DNA reads TGCAGTGCTGGGCTTGGCGAGCAGTACTTC.

The rearrangement links TRBV29-1 to TRBJ1-1; 7 bases agree with TRBD1. CDR3 length: 16 amino acids. With 6 bases clipped from V and 5 bases from J, the junction kept 18 bases outside the gene matches. The germline V gene encodes CDR1 SQVTM and CDR2 ANQGSEA. CDR3 sequence (DNA): TGCAGCGTCGACCCGAAGACAGGGTTATGGGGGACTGAAGCTTTCTTT. It yields the protein CSVDPKTGLWGTEAFF.

This clone is medium-sized. V is TRBV5-1 and J is TRBJ2-4; TRBD2 aligns across 11 bases. There are 18 residues in the CDR3. The ends lost 3 bases at V and 6 bases at J; junction bases unmatched: 14. CDR1 is SGHRS, CDR2 YFSETQ, per germline. DNA for the CDR3: TGCGCCAGCAGCTCCATCCCCTCTCCTAGCGGGGGGTCAAACATTCAGTACTTC. Amino acids: CASSSIPSPSGGSNIQYF.

The gene calls are TRBV28 and TRBJ2-1; 14 positions agree with TRBD2. The CDR3 covers 22 residues. In germline, CDR1 is MDHEN, CDR2 SYDVKM. Trimming cost V 5 bases and J 0 bases; bases outside gene matches: 18. The CDR3 nucleotides are TGTGCCAGCAGTCTTAGCCCGGGACTAGCGGGAGTCCGCCTATTCTCCTACAATGAGCAGTTCTTC. Translation gives CASSLSPGLAGVRLFSYNEQFF. Filled out from reference TRBV28 and TRBJ2-1, the complete variable domain reads DVKVTQSSRYLVKRTGEKVFLECVQDMDHENMFWYRQDPGLGLRLIYFSYDVKMKEKGDIPEGYSVSREKKERFSLILESASTNQTSMYLCASSLSPGLAGVRLFSYNEQFFGPGTRLTVL.

In its sample, this clone was seen many times. J is TRBJ2-1 and V is TRBV15; D gene uncertain. V lost 2 bases, J lost 10 bases, and 9 bases lay in between. The CDR3 runs to 12 residues. CDR1 and CDR2 (germline): LNHNV, YYDKDF (reference sequence). The CDR3 DNA follows: TGTGCCACCAGCAGACCGTTCAGCGAGCAGTTCTTC. It is translated as CATSRPFSEQFF.

V gene TRBV29-1 combines with J gene TRBJ2-1; 7 nucleotides line up with TRBD1. CDR3 length: 14 residues. Germline V gives CDR1 SQVTM, CDR2 ANQGSEA. V shed 8 bases and J 9 bases; nucleotides not matched to a gene: 16. CDR3 region: CSLLQFDRVGEQFF. The CDR3 bases are TGCAGCCTACTCCAATTCGACAGGGTAGGTGAGCAGTTCTTC.

The chain couples TRBV7-8 to TRBJ1-1; TRBD1 agrees at 7 bases. V was pared by 4 bases and J by 1 base, with 9 bases of the junction left unmatched. Germline loops: CDR1 SGHVS, CDR2 FQNEAQ. The CDR3 spans 16 residues. The CDR3 protein is CASSSPAGGRNTEAFF. DNA for the CDR3: TGTGCCAGCAGCTCCCCCGCAGGGGGTAGGAACACTGAAGCTTTCTTT.

This clone was observed a handful of times. The chain couples TRBV29-1 to TRBJ1-1, with D maybe TRBD1 (6 bases). This CDR3 has 14 amino acids. Germline V gene data show CDR1 as SQVTM and CDR2 as ANQGSEA. V dropped 4 bases and J dropped 0 bases, with 12 bases sitting between them. As DNA, the CDR3 is TGCAGCGTTGCCAGGACAGTCATGAACACTGAAGCTTTCTTT. As protein: CSVARTVMNTEAFF.

This clone was seen only a few times. This chain joins TRBV29-1 and TRBJ2-7; 9 positions agree with TRBD2. This CDR3 is 18 amino acids long. V shed 4 bases, J shed 4 bases, and the junction held 20 bases outside the gene matches. The germline V gene encodes CDR1 SQVTM and CDR2 ANQGSEA. The CDR3 bases are TGCAGCGTTGGATTATGGGGAGTAGCGGGAGATACCGGGTACGAGCAGTACTTC. Encoded protein: CSVGLWGVAGDTGYEQYF.

This clone has a handful of counts. The chain is built from TRBV29-1 and TRBJ2-1; 8 positions match TRBD1. The CDR3 totals 13 residues. V dropped 7 bases and J dropped 9; count of bases not matched to a gene: 11. Per the germline V gene, CDR1 is SQVTM and CDR2 is ANQGSEA. CDR3: CSGGTGTGGEQFF. The CDR3 coding sequence is TGCAGCGGCGGGACAGGCACAGGGGGTGAGCAGTTCTTC.

The chain carries TRBV2 and TRBJ2-1; no reliable D call. This CDR3 is 13 amino acids long. Germline CDR1 SNHLY, CDR2 FYNNEI. V lost 5 bases to trimming and J lost 4 bases, with 9 bases between them. Here the CDR3 DNA reads TGTGCCAGCAGTATGGAACAGTACAATGAGCAGTTCTTC. Protein: CASSMEQYNEQFF.

This sequence joins TRBV28 and TRBJ2-7; TRBD2 agrees at 7 bases. Losses at the gene ends were 9 bases for V and 3 bases for J; bases not matched to a gene: 5. This CDR3 comprises 12 residues. Germline values: CDR1 MDHEN, CDR2 SYDVKM. CDR3 sequence reads: CASKRGLYEQYF. The DNA for the CDR3 is TGTGCCAGTAAGCGGGGACTCTACGAGCAGTACTTC.

This clone was seen a few times. The chain employs TRBV5-1 and TRBJ2-5, with D possibly matching TRBD2 (6 bases). Deletions cut 0 bases from V and 3 bases from J, with 12 bases between. The CDR3 is 15 residues long. The germline V gene encodes CDR1 SGHRS and CDR2 YFSETQ. The CDR3 loop reads CASSLVPSGEETQYF. The CDR3 DNA reads TGCGCCAGCAGCTTGGTGCCTTCGGGAGAAGAGACCCAGTACTTC.

J is TRBJ1-2 and V is TRBV29-1, with TRBD1 as a possible D gene (5 bases). V shed 5 bases and J shed 4 bases, with 17 bases lying between them. CDR1 SQVTM and CDR2 ANQGSEA come from the germline V gene. The CDR3 spans 14 residues. The CDR3 region has the DNA TGCAGCGTTTTCCTTTCGGGACCGCCCTATGGCTACACCTTC. It yields the protein CSVFLSGPPYGYTF.

V gene TRBV4-3 combines with J gene TRBJ2-5; 13 nucleotides align to TRBD2. There are 16 residues in the CDR3. The J segment lost 4 bases and the V segment lost 1 base, leaving 3 bases of the junction unmatched. Germline lookup yields CDR1 LGHNA and CDR2 YSLEER. The CDR3 reads CASSQVRTSGRETQYF. The DNA for the CDR3 is TGCGCCAGCAGCCAAGTAAGGACTAGCGGGAGAGAGACCCAGTACTTC.